This TCR beta chain was documented in a study of response to subunit inactivated influenza vaccine. The study's findings and limits: The authors suggested that every seasonal influenza vaccination recruits few new T cells.

This clonotype was seen a handful of times. Its target is unknown. The CDR3 is made up of 14 amino acids. V shed 7 bases and J shed 5 bases, with 15 bases lying between them. TCRdb re-analysed the RT-PCR reads in MiXCR, keeping a single row per CDR3 protein. The sample carries about 780,000 distinct CDR3 sequences, under 20% recorded once. Sequencing was performed on PBMCs from blood, taken roughly 5 days after vaccination. The chain has TRBV12-3 or TRBV12-4 and TRBJ2-1; D is tentatively TRBD1 or TRBD2 (5 bases each). This sequence originates from a man aged 50 to 60 who received an inactivated influenza vaccine. The CDR3 nucleotides are TGTGCCAGCACTCTGTGGGGGTTCGACAATGAGCAGTTCTTC. This encodes CASTLWGFDNEQFF.